This T cell receptor (beta chain) was sequenced in a study of shared clonotypes between healthy human individuals. As for this clone: Its antigen remains unidentified.

Findings of the study overall: Donor clonotype sharing was expected to depend on sequencing depth. Naive subsets generally exceeded memory subsets in estimated richness.

Every subset's genomic DNA went evenly onto several immunoSEQ plates. Here immunoSEQ multiplex PCR was the method, and the copy in TCRdb shows in-frame clones only, minus some. The sample has about 2.4 million clones; more than 85% are singletons. CD45RA-negative memory and CD45RA+ naive subsets were split from the CD4+ cells. This clonotype was sampled from a man aged 18 to 30 in good health. Some clones in this sample may be carry-over from other donors' samples. The sequenced sample consisted of naive CD4+ T cells from PBMCs. Specified subset: CD45RA+ positively selected.

CDR3 loop: CASSPRAQPQHF. Here the CDR3 DNA reads TGTGCCAGCAGCCCGAGGGCTCAGCCCCAGCATTTT. This chain joins TRBV28 and TRBJ1-5; no definite D call. CDR3 length: 12 residues. The V end was cut by 6 bases, the J end by 6 bases, with 9 bases between. Germline V CDR1 and CDR2: MDHEN, SYDVKM.